This TCR beta chain was profiled in a study of regulatory T cells in long-lasting Graves disease. Study-wide results and limits: It was possible that the small sample size reduced accuracy. Favored usage of TRBV28, TRBJ1-2 and TRBJ2-5 was recorded in persistent disease.

iRepertoire HTBI primers and Arm-PCR of CDR3 regions built TCR beta libraries. Each CDR3 protein is one row after TCRdb ran MiXCR on the multiplex PCR reads. The sample yields about 220,000 distinct CDR3 sequences, approximately 18% seen once. Time point given: newly diagnosed GD, antithyroid drugs for less than 3 months. From PBMCs, RNA was extracted and then used to make the TCR library. CDR3 length: 13 residues. V was clipped by 7 bases and J by 2 bases, with 11 bases between them. Germline-derived CDR1 and CDR2 are SNHLY and FYNNEI. This clonotype came up many times. Its antigen is as yet unknown. This sample was also put to use in a study of T cells in Graves' hyperthyroidism and ophthalmopathy. As that report states: Clinical symptoms, serum thyroxine, TRAb, thyroid ultrasound and orbital computed tomography informed diagnoses. First-round RT-PCR targeting the TCR CDR3 was performed with the HTBI primer set.

This specimen consisted of peripheral blood mononuclear cells (PBMCs), obtained at new diagnosis, from a patient treated with antithyroid drugs. The chain links TRBV2 to TRBJ1-2; D might be TRBD1 (5 bases). The origin of this receptor is a woman between 25 and 40 years old with Graves disease. CDR3 residues: CASKDSANYGYTF. The CDR3 region has the DNA TGTGCCAGCAAAGACAGCGCCAACTATGGCTACACCTTC.